The T cell receptor beta chain under discussion was sequenced for a study of blood T cell repertoires in COVID-19. Study summary: Material from acute and convalescent COVID-19 was sourced from the United States, Italy and Spain. Nucleic acid was either cDNA or gDNA, and it came from T cells, B-cell-depleted T cells, or PBMCs.

In the original workflow: Nucleated cell number was recorded as an estimate derived from reference gene primer amplification. The assay was immunoSEQ multiplex PCR, and TCRdb's table has in-frame clones only and misses some. The DNA was the basis for D and trimming; V, J and clone size are from that table. The repertoire includes over 25,000 clones, about nine tenths of them detected once, and roughly 0.99% sits in the top ten. The clonotype was recovered from a man in his 70s with active or convalescent COVID-19. The sample consisted of peripheral blood.

The CDR3 nucleotides are TGTGCCAGCAGTGTAACGGGGACAGGGCCCTACGAGCAGTACTTC. It yields the protein CASSVTGTGPYEQYF. The chain couples TRBV7-3 to TRBJ2-7; 9 bases agree with TRBD1. The germline CDR1 and CDR2 sequences are SGHTA and FQGTGA. The CDR3 sequence is 15 residues long. J lost 2 bases, V lost 6 bases, and 8 bases had no gene match.